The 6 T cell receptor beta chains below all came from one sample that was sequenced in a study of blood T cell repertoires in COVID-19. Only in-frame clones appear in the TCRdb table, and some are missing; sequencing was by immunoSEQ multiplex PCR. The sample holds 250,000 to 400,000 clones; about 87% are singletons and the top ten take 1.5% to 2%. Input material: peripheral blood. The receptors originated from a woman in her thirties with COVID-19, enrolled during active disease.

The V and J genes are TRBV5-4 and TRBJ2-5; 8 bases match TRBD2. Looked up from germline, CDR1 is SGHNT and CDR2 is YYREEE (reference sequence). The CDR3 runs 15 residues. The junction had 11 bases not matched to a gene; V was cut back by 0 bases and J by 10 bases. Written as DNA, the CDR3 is TGTGCCAGCAGCTTGGGGACTAGCTATGATGGGGACCAGTACTTC. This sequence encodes CASSLGTSYDGDQYF.

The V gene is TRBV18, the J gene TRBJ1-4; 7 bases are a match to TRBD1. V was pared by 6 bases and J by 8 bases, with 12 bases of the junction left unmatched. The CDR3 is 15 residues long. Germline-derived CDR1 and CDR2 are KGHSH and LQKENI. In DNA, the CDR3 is TGTGCCAGCTCCAAGGATACAGGGGTTGGGGAAAAACTGTTTTTT. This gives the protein CASSKDTGVGEKLFF.

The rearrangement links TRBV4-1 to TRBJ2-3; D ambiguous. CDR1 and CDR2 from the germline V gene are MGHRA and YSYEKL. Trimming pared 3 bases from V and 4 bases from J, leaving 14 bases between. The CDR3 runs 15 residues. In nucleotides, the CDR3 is TGCGCCAGCAGCCAGGCTCTCACACCCGCAGATACGCAGTATTTT. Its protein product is CASSQALTPADTQYF.

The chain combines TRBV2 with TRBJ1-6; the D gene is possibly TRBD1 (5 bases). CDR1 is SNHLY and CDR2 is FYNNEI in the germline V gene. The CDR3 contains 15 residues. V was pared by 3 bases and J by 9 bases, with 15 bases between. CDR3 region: CASSDRRQGSSPLHF. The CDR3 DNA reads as TGTGCCAGCAGTGATAGGCGGCAGGGAAGTTCACCCCTCCACTTT.

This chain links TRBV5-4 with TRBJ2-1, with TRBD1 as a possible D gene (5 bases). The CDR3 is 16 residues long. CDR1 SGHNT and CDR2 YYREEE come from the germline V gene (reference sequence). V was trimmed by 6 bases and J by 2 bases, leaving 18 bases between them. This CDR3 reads CASNRMPKPPYNEQFF. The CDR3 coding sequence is TGTGCCAGCAACAGGATGCCTAAACCTCCCTACAATGAGCAGTTCTTC. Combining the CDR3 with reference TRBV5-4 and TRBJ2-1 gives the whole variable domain ETGVTQSPTHLIKTRGQQVTLRCSSQSGHNTVSWYQQALGQGPQFIFQYYREEENGRGNFPPRFSGLQFPNYSSELNVNALELDDSALYLCASNRMPKPPYNEQFFGPGTRLTVL.

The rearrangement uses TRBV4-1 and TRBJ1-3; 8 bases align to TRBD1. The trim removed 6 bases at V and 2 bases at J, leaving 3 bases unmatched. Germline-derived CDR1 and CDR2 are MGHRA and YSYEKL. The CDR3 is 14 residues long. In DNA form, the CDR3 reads TGCGCCAGCAGGCCGACAGGGGCTGGAAACACCATATATTTT. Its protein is CASRPTGAGNTIYF.